These T cell receptor beta chains were read from a single sample in a study of early T cells in non-severe SARS-CoV-2 infection. TCRdb called the 5' RACE reads again in MiXCR, with one record for every CDR3 protein. This table has tens of thousands of distinct CDR3 sequences, about 10% appearing once. Sequenced: whole blood. These TCRs come from an adult who was a healthcare worker with PCR-confirmed SARS-CoV-2 infection or an uninfected control (not recorded which). Both conserved end residues are part of each CDR3. A D gene is named only where the DNA matches it firmly. Size values are once, few and many counts, or a class for expanded clones, and some rows have none.

j_gene: TRBJ2-1
v_gene: TRBV11-2
d_gene: -
abundance: -
CDR3nt: TGTGCCAGCAGCTTTCTGTTATCCCTCAATGAGCAGTTCTTC
CDR3aa: CASSFLLSLNEQFF

j_gene: TRBJ1-1
v_gene: TRBV7-9
d_gene: -
abundance: few
CDR3nt: TGTGCCAGCAGCTCGGACAGCTCGGCAGGGACTGAAGCTTTCTTT
CDR3aa: CASSSDSSAGTEAFF

j_gene: TRBJ1-4
v_gene: TRBV4-1
d_gene: -
abundance: -
CDR3nt: TGCGCCAGCAGCCAAGCCGGGGGGCCCCAGGATGAAAAACTGTTTTTT
CDR3aa: CASSQAGGPQDEKLFF

j_gene: TRBJ2-1
v_gene: TRBV29-1
d_gene: TRBD2
abundance: once
CDR3nt: TGCAGCGAGAGACTAGCGGGAGGATTCAATGAGCAGTTCTTC
CDR3aa: CSERLAGGFNEQFF

j_gene: TRBJ2-5
v_gene: TRBV3-1
d_gene: -
abundance: few
CDR3nt: TGTGCCAGCAGCCATCGGGAAACTAAAGAGACCCAGTACTTC
CDR3aa: CASSHRETKETQYF

j_gene: TRBJ1-6
v_gene: TRBV12-3/TRBV12-4
d_gene: TRBD1
abundance: many
CDR3nt: TGTGCCAGCAGTAAAGCCGGGACAGGGGATTCACCCCTCCACTTT
CDR3aa: CASSKAGTGDSPLHF

j_gene: TRBJ1-3
v_gene: TRBV12-3/TRBV12-4
d_gene: TRBD1
abundance: -
CDR3nt: TGTGCCAGCAGTTTACACAGGGGTCGTGAAAACACCATATATTTT
CDR3aa: CASSLHRGRENTIYF

j_gene: TRBJ2-7
v_gene: TRBV19
d_gene: -
abundance: few
CDR3nt: TGTGCCAGTAGCCCAGGGTCCCTATCCTACGAGCAGTACTTC
CDR3aa: CASSPGSLSYEQYF

j_gene: TRBJ2-7
v_gene: TRBV6-2/TRBV6-3
d_gene: -
abundance: -
CDR3nt: TGTGCCAGCAGTAGGTCCTACGAGCAGTACTTC
CDR3aa: CASSRSYEQYF

j_gene: TRBJ2-7
v_gene: TRBV27
d_gene: -
abundance: many
CDR3nt: TGTGCCAGCAGTCCGGATCCGAACAGAGGTTACTACGAGCAGTACTTC
CDR3aa: CASSPDPNRGYYEQYF

j_gene: TRBJ2-2
v_gene: TRBV6-6
d_gene: TRBD2
abundance: many
CDR3nt: TGTGCCAGCAGTTACGGACTAGCGGGGGCGAACACCGGGGAGCTGTTTTTT
CDR3aa: CASSYGLAGANTGELFF

j_gene: TRBJ2-5
v_gene: TRBV7-2
d_gene: -
abundance: few
CDR3nt: TGTGCCAGCAGCTTAGTAGGCCAGTCCCAAGAGACCCAGTACTTC
CDR3aa: CASSLVGQSQETQYF

j_gene: TRBJ1-1
v_gene: TRBV12-3/TRBV12-4
d_gene: -
abundance: few
CDR3nt: TGTGCCAGCAGTTTCGGCAGGATGAACACTGAAGCTTTCTTT
CDR3aa: CASSFGRMNTEAFF

j_gene: TRBJ2-7
v_gene: TRBV7-9
d_gene: TRBD1
abundance: few
CDR3nt: TGTGCCAGCATCGGACAGGGTACCTACGAGCAGTACTTC
CDR3aa: CASIGQGTYEQYF

j_gene: TRBJ2-7
v_gene: TRBV10-3
d_gene: -
abundance: -
CDR3nt: TGTGCCATCAGTGAGTCGACCGGGGACTACGAGCAGTACTTC
CDR3aa: CAISESTGDYEQYF

j_gene: TRBJ2-5
v_gene: TRBV9
d_gene: TRBD2
abundance: few
CDR3nt: TGTGCCAGCAGCGTAGGGGAGCGGGGGGCCTCGGCGCAAGAGACCCAGTACTTC
CDR3aa: CASSVGERGASAQETQYF

j_gene: TRBJ2-3
v_gene: TRBV9
d_gene: -
abundance: few
CDR3nt: TGTGCCAGCAGCGTAGCGGCTCCAGATACGCAGTATTTT
CDR3aa: CASSVAAPDTQYF

j_gene: TRBJ1-5
v_gene: TRBV28
d_gene: -
abundance: many
CDR3nt: TGTGCCAGCAGTTGGCCAGGGGACAATCAGCCCCAGCATTTT
CDR3aa: CASSWPGDNQPQHF

j_gene: TRBJ1-5
v_gene: TRBV5-6
d_gene: -
abundance: many
CDR3nt: TGTGCCAGTAAGCCTCCGGTAGTTAAAATTCAGCCCCAGCATTTT
CDR3aa: CASKPPVVKIQPQHF

j_gene: TRBJ1-2
v_gene: TRBV18
d_gene: -
abundance: many
CDR3nt: TGTGCCAGCTCACCTTCGCAAGGGATCTTATCGCGGTACACCTTC
CDR3aa: CASSPSQGILSRYTF

j_gene: TRBJ2-5
v_gene: TRBV28
d_gene: TRBD2
abundance: many
CDR3nt: TGTGCCAGCAGCCCGACTAGCGGGAGGGTTCAAGAGACCCAGTACTTC
CDR3aa: CASSPTSGRVQETQYF

j_gene: TRBJ2-1
v_gene: TRBV3-1
d_gene: -
abundance: -
CDR3nt: TGTGCCAGCAGCCAAACGCGGCTAGCGAACAATGAGCAGTTCTTC
CDR3aa: CASSQTRLANNEQFF

j_gene: TRBJ1-1
v_gene: TRBV11-3
d_gene: TRBD1
abundance: many
CDR3nt: TGTGCCAGCAGCTCCAACCGGGACAGTGAAGCTTTCTTT
CDR3aa: CASSSNRDSEAFF

j_gene: TRBJ2-5
v_gene: TRBV6-1
d_gene: TRBD2
abundance: many
CDR3nt: TGTGCCACAGCGCGGGGGGGAGGAGGGCAAGAGACCCAGTACTTC
CDR3aa: CATARGGGGQETQYF

j_gene: TRBJ2-2
v_gene: TRBV7-2
d_gene: -
abundance: many
CDR3nt: TGTGCCAGCAGCTCAATTCGGGCCTCCAAAATTTGGGAGCTGTTTTTT
CDR3aa: CASSSIRASKIWELFF

j_gene: TRBJ1-2
v_gene: TRBV11-2
d_gene: -
abundance: -
CDR3nt: TGTGCCAGCAGCTTAGATGGGAACTATGGCTACACCTTC
CDR3aa: CASSLDGNYGYTF

j_gene: TRBJ1-1
v_gene: TRBV5-4
d_gene: TRBD1
abundance: many
CDR3nt: TGTGCCAGCAGCCTGGGACCGGGACAGTTGAACACTGAAGCTTTCTTT
CDR3aa: CASSLGPGQLNTEAFF

j_gene: TRBJ2-7
v_gene: TRBV6-1
d_gene: -
abundance: many
CDR3nt: TGTGCCAGCAGTGAAGAGGGACATTACTCCTACGAGCAGTACTTC
CDR3aa: CASSEEGHYSYEQYF

j_gene: TRBJ1-6
v_gene: TRBV6-6
d_gene: -
abundance: many
CDR3nt: TGTGCCAGCAGTTACGAAGCCAGTTCACCCCTCCACTTT
CDR3aa: CASSYEASSPLHF

j_gene: TRBJ2-7
v_gene: TRBV13
d_gene: -
abundance: many
CDR3nt: TGTGCCAGCAGCCGAAGGGTAACTGGGGTAGGCGAGCAGTACTTC
CDR3aa: CASSRRVTGVGEQYF

j_gene: TRBJ1-1
v_gene: TRBV6-2/TRBV6-3
d_gene: -
abundance: many
CDR3nt: TGTGCCAGCAGACATTTCCAGGGCACTGAAGCTTTCTTT
CDR3aa: CASRHFQGTEAFF

j_gene: TRBJ2-2
v_gene: TRBV27
d_gene: TRBD1
abundance: few
CDR3nt: TGTGCCAGCAGACCACAGGGGGCGGCTACGAACACCGGGGAGCTGTTTTTT
CDR3aa: CASRPQGAATNTGELFF

j_gene: TRBJ1-5
v_gene: TRBV6-1
d_gene: -
abundance: many
CDR3nt: TGTGCCACCGCCTCAGGTGTGTGGCAGCCCCAGCATTTT
CDR3aa: CATASGVWQPQHF

j_gene: TRBJ1-2
v_gene: TRBV2
d_gene: -
abundance: many
CDR3nt: TGTGCCAGCAGTGCTTATGACACCACGCCTGACCGGAACTATGGCTACACCTTC
CDR3aa: CASSAYDTTPDRNYGYTF

j_gene: TRBJ1-5
v_gene: TRBV6-1
d_gene: -
abundance: few
CDR3nt: TGTGCCAGCAGTGAAGGCGGGGTCCAGCCCCAGCATTTT
CDR3aa: CASSEGGVQPQHF

j_gene: TRBJ2-1
v_gene: TRBV19
d_gene: TRBD2
abundance: many
CDR3nt: TGTGCCAGTAGTATGTATACTCACCGGGGGGGGGCTTCCTACAATGAGCAGTTCTTC
CDR3aa: CASSMYTHRGGASYNEQFF

j_gene: TRBJ2-6
v_gene: TRBV6-6
d_gene: -
abundance: many
CDR3nt: TGTGCCAGCCTCTATGGGGCCAACGTCCTGACTTTC
CDR3aa: CASLYGANVLTF

j_gene: TRBJ2-3
v_gene: TRBV28
d_gene: -
abundance: few
CDR3nt: TGTGCCAGCAGTCCCGGGATGGATACGCAGTATTTT
CDR3aa: CASSPGMDTQYF

j_gene: TRBJ1-3
v_gene: TRBV14
d_gene: -
abundance: many
CDR3nt: TGTGCCAGCAGCCAAGGCAGTTCTGAAAACACCATATATTTT
CDR3aa: CASSQGSSENTIYF

j_gene: TRBJ1-5
v_gene: TRBV7-9
d_gene: -
abundance: many
CDR3nt: TGTGCCAGCAGCTTATTCAGGGGTTCGGGAAATCAGCCCCAGCATTTT
CDR3aa: CASSLFRGSGNQPQHF

j_gene: TRBJ2-5
v_gene: TRBV7-2
d_gene: -
abundance: many
CDR3nt: TGTGCCAGCGTTTATGGGCGGGGTGGGACCCAGTACTTC
CDR3aa: CASVYGRGGTQYF

j_gene: TRBJ2-1
v_gene: TRBV5-4
d_gene: -
abundance: -
CDR3nt: TGTGCCAGCACCGCCAGGGCAAATGAGCAGTTCTTC
CDR3aa: CASTARANEQFF

j_gene: TRBJ2-7
v_gene: TRBV13
d_gene: -
abundance: many
CDR3nt: TGTGCCAGCAGCCCCCACGGGGCAGGCCGGTACGAGCAGTACTTC
CDR3aa: CASSPHGAGRYEQYF

j_gene: TRBJ2-1
v_gene: TRBV9
d_gene: TRBD1
abundance: -
CDR3nt: TGTGCCAGCAGCGTAGGGCCAGGGGGTAGGGATGAGCAGTTCTTC
CDR3aa: CASSVGPGGRDEQFF

j_gene: TRBJ2-3
v_gene: TRBV20-1
d_gene: -
abundance: -
CDR3nt: TGCAGTGCTAGTCGGACAGAGACTCGCACAGATACGCAGTATTTT
CDR3aa: CSASRTETRTDTQYF

j_gene: TRBJ2-4
v_gene: TRBV12-3/TRBV12-4
d_gene: -
abundance: -
CDR3nt: TGTGCCAGCAGTTTATCGGTCCTAGCCAAAAACATTCAGTACTTC
CDR3aa: CASSLSVLAKNIQYF